The subject of this entry is one TCR beta chain. Germline CDR1 SEHNR, CDR2 FQNEAQ (reference sequence). The V and J ends lost 5 bases and 0 bases respectively, with 20 bases between them. The CDR3 extends over 17 amino acids. This table comes from immunoSEQ multiplex PCR, and its TCRdb copy is limited to in-frame clones, with some not included. The sample gives about 350,000 clones, about 88% of which show up once; roughly 3.1% is in the top ten. As to treatment: roughly 19 received Ad26.COV2.S at low or high dose, single or two shots; about 5 received placebo; per-sample allocation not given. Following the first vaccine or placebo injection, samples were taken on day 63. The study used a vaccine consisting of an Ad26 vector that expressed Wuhan-strain SARS-CoV-2 spike. This specimen comes from a study of Ad26.COV2.S vaccination and SARS-CoV-2 variants.

The gene calls are TRBV7-9 and TRBJ2-7; TRBD1 or TRBD2 may be the D gene (5 bases each). Sample: peripheral blood, taken in a trial of Ad26.COV2.S vaccine versus placebo. The TCR was taken from a person between 18 and 59 years old who received the Ad26.COV2.S COVID-19 vaccine or a placebo. This chain's CDR3 is CASSRLPGPRASYEQYF. The CDR3 region has the DNA TGTGCCAGCAGCCGATTACCGGGACCGAGGGCCTCCTACGAGCAGTACTTC.